The 20 T cell receptor beta chains listed next were all sequenced from one sample in a study of shared clonotypes between healthy human individuals. Method: immunoSEQ multiplex PCR; TCRdb's copy keeps in-frame clones and lacks some. This sample has roughly 1,800,000 clones, with about 95% found just once. Naive CD8 cells were CD45RO-negative, positively selected for CCR7, excluding terminally differentiated effector memory CD45RA+ cells. The sequenced sample was naive CD8+ T cells sorted from blood. The source of these receptors is a man younger than 35 in good health.

The chain employs TRBV5-6 and TRBJ2-7; 7 nucleotides align to TRBD2. The CDR3 length is 14 residues. The V and J ends lost 0 bases and 3 bases, in that order; junction bases with no gene match: 3. CDR1 and CDR2 from the germline V gene are SGHDT and YYEEEE. Written as DNA, the CDR3 is TGTGCCAGCAGCTTGGCCGCTAGCGGCTACGAGCAGTACTTC. Its translation: CASSLAASGYEQYF.

V and J are TRBV6-6 and TRBJ1-4; D unresolved. This CDR3 comprises 13 residues. V was shortened by 9 bases and J by 3 bases, with 11 bases between the two germline ends. Germline V CDR1 and CDR2: MNHNY, SVGAGI (reference sequence). In DNA, the CDR3 is TGTGCCAGTGCCTGGACCCCTAATGAAAAACTGTTTTTT. Amino acid sequence: CASAWTPNEKLFF.

This rearrangement joins TRBV30 to TRBJ2-1; D may be TRBD2 (5 bases). This CDR3 has 13 residues. Germline V gives CDR1 GTSNPN, CDR2 SVGIG (reference sequence). V shed 1 base and J shed 7 bases, with 11 bases lying between them. CDR3 nucleotides: TGTGCCTGGAGTGCTAGCTCGGGTAATGAGCAGTTCTTC. Protein sequence: CAWSASSGNEQFF.

The V call is TRBV6-5, the J call TRBJ1-5; TRBD1 aligns across 8 bases. Germline V gene data show CDR1 as MNHEY and CDR2 as SVGAGI. The CDR3 loop spans 13 amino acids. V trimming: 8 bases; J trimming: 5 bases; junction bases outside the gene matches: 5. The CDR3 DNA follows: TGTGCCAGCCAGGACAGGGAAGATCAGCCCCAGCATTTT. As protein: CASQDREDQPQHF.

The chain employs TRBV14 and TRBJ1-4; no reliable D call. The ends were cut back, 1 base at V and 3 bases at J, with 9 bases in the middle. From germline, CDR1 is SGHDN and CDR2 FVKESK. This CDR3 spans 15 amino acids. In DNA form, the CDR3 reads TGTGCCAGCAGCCAAGTAAGGGCGTCTAATGAAAAACTGTTTTTT. It yields the protein CASSQVRASNEKLFF.

The V call is TRBV5-5, the J call TRBJ2-7, with TRBD1 as a possible D gene (8 bases). The CDR3 has 15 amino acids. V gave up 4 bases and J gave up 2 bases, with 16 bases separating them. Germline V gene data show CDR1 as SGHKS and CDR2 as YYEKEE (reference sequence). CDR3 in DNA: TGTGCCAGCAGCCCTACAGGGGGGGTCGCCTACGAGCAGTACTTC. It codes for CASSPTGGVAYEQYF. The full variable domain, in which reference TRBV5-5 and TRBJ2-7 provide the parts outside the CDR3, is DAGVTQSPTHLIKTRGQQVTLRCSPISGHKSVSWYQQVLGQGPQFIFQYYEKEERGRGNFPDRFSARQFPNYSSELNVNALLLGDSALYLCASSPTGGVAYEQYFGPGTRLTVT.

The gene calls are TRBV7-9 and TRBJ2-3; D possibly uses TRBD1 or TRBD2 (5 bases each). Between the trimmed V and J ends, which lost 1 base and 7 bases, there was a span of 18 bases. Germline lookup yields CDR1 SEHNR and CDR2 FQNEAQ (reference sequence). The CDR3 has 16 amino acids. CDR3 coding DNA: TGTGCCAGCAGCTTAGTTTTCGGGGCCCCCCCGTATACGCAGTATTTT. This encodes CASSLVFGAPPYTQYF. Full variable domain (remainder filled in from reference TRBV7-9 and TRBJ2-3): DTGVSQNPRHKITKRGQNVTFRCDPISEHNRLYWYRQTLGQGPEFLTYFQNEAQLEKSRLLSDRFSAERPKGSFSTLEIQRTEQGDSAMYLCASSLVFGAPPYTQYFGPGTRLTVL.

This sequence joins TRBV5-6 and TRBJ2-7; the D is unclear. This CDR3 spans 12 amino acids. V shed 3 bases and J shed 7 bases, with 11 bases lying between them. Germline V gene sequence: CDR1 SGHDT, CDR2 YYEEEE. CDR3 DNA: TGTGCCAGCAGCTCCGGCGCGGTGGAGCAGTACTTC. Protein product: CASSSGAVEQYF.

The chain couples TRBV4-1 to TRBJ2-7, with TRBD1 matching over 7 bases. The CDR3 consists of 15 residues. Trimming took 2 bases from V and 0 from J; bases not matched to a gene: 4. The germline V gene encodes CDR1 MGHRA and CDR2 YSYEKL. CDR3 coding DNA: TGCGCCAGCAGCCAAACGCAGGGGGACTCCTACGAGCAGTACTTC. It specifies CASSQTQGDSYEQYF.

This sequence joins TRBV7-9 and TRBJ2-1; D remains unclear. The V gene lost 5 bases and the J gene lost 9 bases, with 14 bases spanning the gap. CDR3 length equals 13 residues. CDR1 is SEHNR and CDR2 is FQNEAQ in the germline V gene (reference sequence). CDR3 protein: CASSQTLEPEQFF. Written as DNA, the CDR3 is TGTGCCAGCAGCCAAACCCTTGAGCCTGAGCAGTTCTTC.

The CDR3 loop reads CASSPPTNPTHEQYF. CDR3 nucleotides: TGTGCCAGCAGCCCTCCAACCAACCCTACCCACGAGCAGTACTTC. The chain is built from TRBV9 and TRBJ2-7; D is ambiguous. Trimming stripped 4 bases from V and 5 bases from J, with 19 bases between. This CDR3 has 15 residues. Germline CDR1 SGDLS, CDR2 YYNGEE.

The rearrangement links TRBV6-5 to TRBJ2-1; 8 bases are a match to TRBD2. Per the germline V gene, CDR1 is MNHEY and CDR2 is SVGAGI. This CDR3 comprises 14 residues. J gave up 4 bases and V 4 bases, and 3 bases lay outside the gene matches. The CDR3 region is CASSSEREYNEQFF. For the CDR3, the DNA is TGTGCCAGCAGTTCCGAGCGGGAGTACAATGAGCAGTTCTTC.

V and J are TRBV5-1 and TRBJ2-7; 7 bases map to TRBD1. Germline loops: CDR1 SGHRS, CDR2 YFSETQ. V trimming: 4 bases; J trimming: 4 bases; junction bases outside the gene matches: 5. The CDR3 has 13 amino acids. This CDR3 is CASSVGQSYEQYF. In nucleotides, the CDR3 is TGCGCCAGCAGCGTGGGACAGAGTTACGAGCAGTACTTC.

As for this clone: The same CDR3 is also encoded by other DNA sequences in this sample. The V and J genes are TRBV19 and TRBJ2-7; unclear D gene. Germline V gene data show CDR1 as LNHDA and CDR2 as SQIVND (reference sequence). The length of the CDR3 is 13 residues. The V end lost 0 bases, the J end lost 3 bases, and 6 bases lay between the germline ends. This CDR3 is CASSIDPSYEQYF. In DNA form, the CDR3 reads TGTGCCAGTAGTATAGATCCCAGCTACGAGCAGTACTTC.

The chain joins TRBV4-1 to TRBJ1-5; maybe TRBD1 (5 bases). V was pared by 1 base and J by 3 bases, with 13 bases between. This CDR3 is 16 amino acids long. Germline V gene lookup returns CDR1 MGHRA and CDR2 YSYEKL. The DNA for the CDR3 is TGCGCCAGCAGCCAAGTATTGAGGGGTGACAATCAGCCCCAGCATTTT. The encoded protein is CASSQVLRGDNQPQHF.

The chain links TRBV19 to TRBJ2-7, with TRBD1 as a possible D gene (7 bases). Germline V CDR1 and CDR2: LNHDA, SQIVND (reference sequence). Trimming removed 4 bases from V and 2 bases from J, with 12 bases in between. This CDR3 contains 14 residues. The CDR3 sequence: CASSTSGGPYEQYF. CDR3 nucleotide sequence: TGTGCCAGTAGTACATCAGGGGGGCCCTACGAGCAGTACTTC. Together with reference TRBV19 and TRBJ2-7, the CDR3 gives the full variable domain: DGGITQSPKYLFRKEGQNVTLSCEQNLNHDAMYWYRQDPGQGLRLIYYSQIVNDFQKGDIAEGYSVSREKKESFPLTVTSAQKNPTAFYLCASSTSGGPYEQYFGPGTRLTVT.

This chain connects TRBV4-1 to TRBJ2-3; 8 nucleotides agree with TRBD1. The CDR3 is 16 amino acids. CDR1 is MGHRA, CDR2 YSYEKL, per germline. V dropped 3 bases and J dropped 2; count of bases not matched to a gene: 7. The CDR3 reads CASSQRTGLATDTQYF. The CDR3 nucleotides read TGCGCCAGCAGCCAGAGGACAGGGCTCGCCACAGATACGCAGTATTTT.

This clone was seen a few times. The chain has TRBV30 and TRBJ1-4; D gene uncertain. This CDR3 is 14 amino acids long. The germline V gene has CDR1 GTSNPN and CDR2 SVGIG (reference sequence). Trimming removed 0 bases from V and 8 bases from J, with 13 bases in between. CDR3 protein: CAWSVDVEEEKLFF. The CDR3 nucleotides read TGTGCCTGGAGTGTGGATGTGGAGGAGGAAAAACTGTTTTTT.

V gene TRBV9 combines with J gene TRBJ2-1; D ambiguous. The germline gives CDR1 SGDLS, CDR2 YYNGEE. The germline V and J ends were trimmed by 0 bases and 3 bases, with 10 bases remaining between them. This CDR3 contains 15 residues. This CDR3 reads CASSVVRDNYNEQFF. The CDR3 DNA reads as TGTGCCAGCAGCGTAGTTCGAGATAACTACAATGAGCAGTTCTTC. The complete variable domain, with remaining parts taken from reference TRBV9 and TRBJ2-1, reads DSGVTQTPKHLITATGQRVTLRCSPRSGDLSVYWYQQSLDQGLQFLIQYYNGEERAKGNILERFSAQQFPDLHSELNLSSLELGDSALYFCASSVVRDNYNEQFFGPGTRLTVL.

This chain uses TRBV9 with TRBJ2-3; weak D call: TRBD2 (6 bases). CDR3 length equals 14 residues. Germline-derived CDR1 and CDR2 are SGDLS and YYNGEE. V lost 4 bases to trimming and J lost 6 bases, with 15 bases between them. The chain's CDR3 is CASSPGGGMDTQYF. CDR3 nucleotides: TGTGCCAGCAGCCCCGGTGGGGGGATGGATACGCAGTATTTT.